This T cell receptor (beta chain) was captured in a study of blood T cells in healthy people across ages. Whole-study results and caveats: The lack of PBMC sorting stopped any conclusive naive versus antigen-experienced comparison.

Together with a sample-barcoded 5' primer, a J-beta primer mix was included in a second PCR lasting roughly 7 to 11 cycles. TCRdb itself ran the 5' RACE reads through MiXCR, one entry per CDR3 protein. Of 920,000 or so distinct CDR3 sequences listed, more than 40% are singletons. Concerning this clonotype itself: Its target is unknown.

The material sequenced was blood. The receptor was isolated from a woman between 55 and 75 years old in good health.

This CDR3 is CATSREGTSVEQYF. The CDR3 nucleotides are TGTGCCACCAGCAGAGAGGGGACTAGCGTCGAGCAGTACTTC. J is TRBJ2-5 and V is TRBV15, with 10 bases that match TRBD2. The last part of the DNA fits TRBJ2-7 better; the J call may be wrong. Germline V gives CDR1 LNHNV, CDR2 YYDKDF (reference sequence). The CDR3 runs to 14 residues.